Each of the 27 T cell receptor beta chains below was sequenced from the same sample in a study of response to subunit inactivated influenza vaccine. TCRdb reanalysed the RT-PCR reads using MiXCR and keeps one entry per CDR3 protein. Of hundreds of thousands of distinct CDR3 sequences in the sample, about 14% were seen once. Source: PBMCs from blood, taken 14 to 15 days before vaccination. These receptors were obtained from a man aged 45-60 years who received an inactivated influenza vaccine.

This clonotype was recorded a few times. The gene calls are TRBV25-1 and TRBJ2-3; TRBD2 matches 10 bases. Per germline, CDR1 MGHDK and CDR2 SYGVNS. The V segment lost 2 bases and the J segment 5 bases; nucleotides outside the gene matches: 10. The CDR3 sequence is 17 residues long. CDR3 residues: CASSEGSSGRGGDTQYF. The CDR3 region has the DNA TGTGCCAGCAGTGAAGGGTCTAGCGGGAGAGGCGGAGATACGCAGTATTTT.

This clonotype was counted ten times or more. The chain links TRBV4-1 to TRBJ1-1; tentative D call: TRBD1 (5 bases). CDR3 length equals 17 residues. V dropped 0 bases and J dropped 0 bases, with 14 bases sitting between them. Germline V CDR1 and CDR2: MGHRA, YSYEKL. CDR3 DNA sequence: TGCGCCAGCAGCCAAGATCAGACAGAATGGGTGAACACTGAAGCTTTCTTT. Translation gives CASSQDQTEWVNTEAFF.

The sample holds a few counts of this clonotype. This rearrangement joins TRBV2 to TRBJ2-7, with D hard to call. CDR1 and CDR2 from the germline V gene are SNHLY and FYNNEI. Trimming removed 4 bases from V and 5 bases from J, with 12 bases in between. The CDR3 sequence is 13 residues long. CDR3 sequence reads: CASSVLAEDEQYF. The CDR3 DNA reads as TGTGCCAGCAGTGTTTTGGCAGAAGACGAGCAGTACTTC.

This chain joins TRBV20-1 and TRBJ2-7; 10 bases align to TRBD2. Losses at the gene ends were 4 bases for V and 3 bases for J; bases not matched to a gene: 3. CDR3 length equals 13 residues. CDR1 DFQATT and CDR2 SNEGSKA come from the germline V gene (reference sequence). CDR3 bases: TGCAGTGCTACGGGGACTAGCGTCTACGAGCAGTACTTC. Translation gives CSATGTSVYEQYF.

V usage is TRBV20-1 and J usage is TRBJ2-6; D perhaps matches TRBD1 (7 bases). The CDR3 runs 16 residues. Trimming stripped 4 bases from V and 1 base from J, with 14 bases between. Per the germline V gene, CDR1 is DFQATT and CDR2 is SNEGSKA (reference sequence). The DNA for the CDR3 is TGCAGTGCTACCTACTCAGGGGGGTCTGGGGCCAACGTCCTGACTTTC. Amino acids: CSATYSGGSGANVLTF.

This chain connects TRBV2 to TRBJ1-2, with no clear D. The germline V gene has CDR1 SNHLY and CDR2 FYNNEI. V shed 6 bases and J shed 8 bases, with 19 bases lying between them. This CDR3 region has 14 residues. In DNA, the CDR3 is TGTGCCAGCAGATCTCCCCTGAGGGAGGGCGGCTACACCTTC. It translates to CASRSPLREGGYTF.

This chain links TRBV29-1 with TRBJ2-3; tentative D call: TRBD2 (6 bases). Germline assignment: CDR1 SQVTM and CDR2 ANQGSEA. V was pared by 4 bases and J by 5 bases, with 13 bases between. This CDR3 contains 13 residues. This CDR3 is CSVVGRSVDTQYF. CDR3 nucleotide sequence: TGCAGCGTTGTCGGGAGAAGTGTAGATACGCAGTATTTT.

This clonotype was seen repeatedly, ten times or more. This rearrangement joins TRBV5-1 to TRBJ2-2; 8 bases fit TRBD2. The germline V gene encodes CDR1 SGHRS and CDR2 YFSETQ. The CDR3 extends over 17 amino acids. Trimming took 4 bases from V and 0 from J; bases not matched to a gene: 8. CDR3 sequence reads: CASSRLSGSPNTGELFF. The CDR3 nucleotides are TGCGCCAGCAGCCGCTTAAGCGGGAGCCCGAACACCGGGGAGCTGTTTTTT.

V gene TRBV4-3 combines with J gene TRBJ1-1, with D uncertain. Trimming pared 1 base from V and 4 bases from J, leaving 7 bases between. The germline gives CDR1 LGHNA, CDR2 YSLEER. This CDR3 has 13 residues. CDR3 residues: CASSQGRVTEAFF. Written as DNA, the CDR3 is TGCGCCAGCAGCCAAGGACGGGTCACTGAAGCTTTCTTT.

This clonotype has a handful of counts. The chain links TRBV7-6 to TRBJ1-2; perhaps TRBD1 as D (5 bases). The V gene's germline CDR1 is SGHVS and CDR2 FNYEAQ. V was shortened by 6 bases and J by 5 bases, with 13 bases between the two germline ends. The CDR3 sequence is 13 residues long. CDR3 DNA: TGTGCCAGCAGTCCTGACAGTGGGTATGGCTACACCTTC. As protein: CASSPDSGYGYTF.

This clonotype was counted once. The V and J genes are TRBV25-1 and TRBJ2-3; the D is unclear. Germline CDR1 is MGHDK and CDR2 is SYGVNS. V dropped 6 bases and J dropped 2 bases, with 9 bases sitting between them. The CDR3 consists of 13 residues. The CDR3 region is CASRQLFTDTQYF. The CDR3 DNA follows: TGTGCCAGCAGGCAGCTCTTCACAGATACGCAGTATTTT.

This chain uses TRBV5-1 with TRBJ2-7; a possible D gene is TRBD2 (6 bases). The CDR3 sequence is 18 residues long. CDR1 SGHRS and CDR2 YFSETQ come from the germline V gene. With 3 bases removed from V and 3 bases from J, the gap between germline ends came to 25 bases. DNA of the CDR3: TGCGCCAGCAGCTGGACTACCGCATCCACGGGACGAGTCTACGAGCAGTACTTC. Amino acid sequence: CASSWTTASTGRVYEQYF.

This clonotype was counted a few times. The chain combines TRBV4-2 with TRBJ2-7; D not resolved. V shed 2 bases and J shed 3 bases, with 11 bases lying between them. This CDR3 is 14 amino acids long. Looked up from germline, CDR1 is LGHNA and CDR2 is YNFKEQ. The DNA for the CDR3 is TGTGCCAGCAGCCAACCTATTTTGGGCTACGAGCAGTACTTC. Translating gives CASSQPILGYEQYF.

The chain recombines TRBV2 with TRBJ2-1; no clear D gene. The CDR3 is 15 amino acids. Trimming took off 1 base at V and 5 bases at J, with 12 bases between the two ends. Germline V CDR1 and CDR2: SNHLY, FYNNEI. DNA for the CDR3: TGTGCCAGCAGTGAAGAAGTCGGCAGTAACAATGAGCAGTTCTTC. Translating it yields CASSEEVGSNNEQFF. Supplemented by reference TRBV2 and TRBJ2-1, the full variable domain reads EPEVTQTPSHQVTQMGQEVILRCVPISNHLYFYWYRQILGQKVEFLVSFYNNEISEKSEIFDDQFSVERPDGSNFTLKIRSTKLEDSAMYFCASSEEVGSNNEQFFGPGTRLTVL.

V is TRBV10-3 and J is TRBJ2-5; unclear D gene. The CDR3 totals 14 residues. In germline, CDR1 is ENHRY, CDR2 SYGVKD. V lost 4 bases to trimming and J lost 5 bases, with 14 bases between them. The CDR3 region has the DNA TGTGCCATCAGTGCGGACGGCCCCAAGGAGACCCAGTACTTC. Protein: CAISADGPKETQYF.

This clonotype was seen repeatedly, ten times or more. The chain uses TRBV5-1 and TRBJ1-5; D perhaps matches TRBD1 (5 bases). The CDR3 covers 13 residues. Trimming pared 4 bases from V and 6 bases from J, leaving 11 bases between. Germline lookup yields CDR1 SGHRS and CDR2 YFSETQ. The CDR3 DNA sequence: TGCGCCAGCAGCGAGGGGTTCGGTCAGCCCCAGCATTTT. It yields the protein CASSEGFGQPQHF.

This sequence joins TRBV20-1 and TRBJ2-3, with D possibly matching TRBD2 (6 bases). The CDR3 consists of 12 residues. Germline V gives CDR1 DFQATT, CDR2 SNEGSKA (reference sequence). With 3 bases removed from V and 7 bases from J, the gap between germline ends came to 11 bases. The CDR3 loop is CSARGLEYTQYF. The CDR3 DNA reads TGCAGTGCTAGGGGACTGGAGTATACGCAGTATTTT.

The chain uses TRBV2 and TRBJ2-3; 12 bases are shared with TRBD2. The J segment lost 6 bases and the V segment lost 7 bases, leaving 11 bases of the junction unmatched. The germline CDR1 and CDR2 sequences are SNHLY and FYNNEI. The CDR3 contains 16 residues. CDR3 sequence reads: CASTLSLAGGPDTQYF. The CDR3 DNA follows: TGTGCCAGCACTCTATCCCTAGCGGGAGGGCCCGATACGCAGTATTTT.

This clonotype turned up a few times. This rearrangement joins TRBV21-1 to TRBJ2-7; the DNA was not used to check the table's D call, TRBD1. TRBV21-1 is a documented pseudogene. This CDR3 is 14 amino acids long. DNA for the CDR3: TGTGCCAGCAGCGACAGGGACAACTCCTACGAGCAGTACTTC. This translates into CASSDRDNSYEQYF.

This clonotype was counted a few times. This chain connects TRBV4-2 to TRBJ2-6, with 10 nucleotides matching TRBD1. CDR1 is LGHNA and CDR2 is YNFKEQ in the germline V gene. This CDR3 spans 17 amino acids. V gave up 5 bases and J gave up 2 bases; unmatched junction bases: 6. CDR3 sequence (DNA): TGTGCCAGCAGCGAGACAGGGGGCGCAGCTGGGGCCAACGTCCTGACTTTC. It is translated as CASSETGGAAGANVLTF.

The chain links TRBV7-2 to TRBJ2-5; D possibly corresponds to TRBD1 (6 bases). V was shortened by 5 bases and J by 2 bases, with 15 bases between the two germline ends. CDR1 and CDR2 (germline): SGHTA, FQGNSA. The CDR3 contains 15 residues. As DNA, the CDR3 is TGTGCCAGCAGCGTCGGGACAAGTAAACAAGAGACCCAGTACTTC. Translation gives CASSVGTSKQETQYF.

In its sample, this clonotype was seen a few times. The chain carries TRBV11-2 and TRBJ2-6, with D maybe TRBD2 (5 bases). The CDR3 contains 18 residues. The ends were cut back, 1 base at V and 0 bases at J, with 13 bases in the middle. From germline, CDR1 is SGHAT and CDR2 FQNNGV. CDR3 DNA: TGTGCCAGCAGCTTAGGCCTCGTGGGGAGCTCTGGGGCCAACGTCCTGACTTTC. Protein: CASSLGLVGSSGANVLTF.

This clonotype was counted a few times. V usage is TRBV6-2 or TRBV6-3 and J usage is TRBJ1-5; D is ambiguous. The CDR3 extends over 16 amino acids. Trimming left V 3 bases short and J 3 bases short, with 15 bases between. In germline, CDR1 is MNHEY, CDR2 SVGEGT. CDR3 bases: TGTGCCAGCAGTTATAACGAGGGTTCGGTCAATCAGCCCCAGCATTTT. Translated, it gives CASSYNEGSVNQPQHF.

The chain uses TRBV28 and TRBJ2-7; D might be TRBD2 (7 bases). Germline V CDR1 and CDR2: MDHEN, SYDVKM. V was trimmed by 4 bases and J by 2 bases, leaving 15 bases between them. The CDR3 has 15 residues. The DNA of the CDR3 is TGTGCCAGCAGTTCAAACGGCGGGGGCACCTACGAGCAGTACTTC. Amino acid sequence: CASSSNGGGTYEQYF.

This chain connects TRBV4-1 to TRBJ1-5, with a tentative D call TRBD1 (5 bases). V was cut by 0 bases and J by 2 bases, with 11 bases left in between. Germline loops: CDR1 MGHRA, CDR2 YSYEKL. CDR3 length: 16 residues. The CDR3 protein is CASSQEGVRGNQPQHF. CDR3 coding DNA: TGCGCCAGCAGCCAAGAAGGGGTGAGGGGCAATCAGCCCCAGCATTTT.

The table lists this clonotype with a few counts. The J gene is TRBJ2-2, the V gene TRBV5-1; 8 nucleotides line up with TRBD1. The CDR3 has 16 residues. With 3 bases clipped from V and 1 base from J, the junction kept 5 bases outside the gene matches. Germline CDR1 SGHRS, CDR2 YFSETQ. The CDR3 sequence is CASSYWTGRNTGELFF. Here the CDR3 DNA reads TGCGCCAGCAGCTACTGGACAGGGAGGAACACCGGGGAGCTGTTTTTT.

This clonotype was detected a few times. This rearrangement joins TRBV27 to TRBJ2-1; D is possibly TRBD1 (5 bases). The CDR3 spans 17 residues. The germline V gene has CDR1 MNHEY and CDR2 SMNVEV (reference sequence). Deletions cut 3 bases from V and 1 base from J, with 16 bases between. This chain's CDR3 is CASSFILGRGSYNEQFF. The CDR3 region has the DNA TGTGCCAGCAGTTTCATCCTCGGTAGGGGTTCCTACAATGAGCAGTTCTTC.